The present T cell receptor (beta chain) was sequenced within a study of HIV-infected patients and healthy controls. The table lists this clonotype with many counts. TCRdb reprocessed the 5' RACE reads with MiXCR, giving one entry per CDR3 protein. The table lists roughly 68,000 distinct CDR3 sequences, less than 20% of them singletons. The clonotype was recovered from a human donor in good health. Source material: CD4+ T cells from blood.

The CDR3 reads CASSYSSGMGTEAFF. In DNA, the CDR3 is TGTGCCAGCAGTTACTCTTCAGGGATGGGCACTGAAGCTTTCTTT. The chain has TRBV6-5 and TRBJ1-1, with D maybe TRBD1 (5 bases). V lost 0 bases, J lost 4 bases, and 12 bases lay in between. There are 15 residues in the CDR3. Germline V gene sequence: CDR1 MNHEY, CDR2 SVGAGI.